This is a list of T cell receptor beta chains from one sample in a study of cytomegalovirus exposure and HLA in healthy donors. Produced via immunoSEQ multiplex PCR; TCRdb's table is partial and in-frame only. This sample has roughly 62,000 clones, with 70% to 85% found just once. Sequenced input: PBMCs. Receptor source: a middle-aged woman in good health and CMV-seropositive. The CDR3 runs from the conserved cysteine through the conserved F or W. A D gene is named only where the DNA matches it firmly. Size tells how often a clone was seen (once, few, many) or the class of an expanded clone, and some rows leave it out.

-	15	TRBV18	-	TRBJ2-7	TGTGCCAGCTCACCGGAGCAGGGATTCATACTCGAGCAGTACTTC	CASSPEQGFILEQYF
-	15	TRBV6-1	TRBD2	TRBJ2-1	TGTGCCAGCAGTGAATTAGCGGGGGGAAACAATGAGCAGTTCTTC	CASSELAGGNNEQFF
-	14	TRBV28	TRBD1	TRBJ1-3	TGTGCCAGCCGACAGGGTAACTCTGGAAACACCATATATTTT	CASRQGNSGNTIYF
-	15	TRBV6-6	TRBD1	TRBJ2-7	TGTGCCAGCAGCCCACTACCGAGACAGGGGTTACGGCAGTACTTC	CASSPLPRQGLRQYF
-	15	TRBV4-3	TRBD1	TRBJ2-2	TGCGCCAGCAGCCAAGATCACAGGGGCGACGGGGAGCTGTTTTTT	CASSQDHRGDGELFF
-	18	TRBV4-3	-	TRBJ1-6	TGCGCCAGCAGCCAAGAAGGTGGGAAGGGGAATCATAATTCACCCCTCCACTTT	CASSQEGGKGNHNSPLHF
-	13	TRBV6-1	-	TRBJ1-2	TGTGCCAGCAGTGACGGAGAAACCCAACTCTACACCTTC	CASSDGETQLYTF
-	14	TRBV9	-	TRBJ1-2	TGTGCCAGCAGCCCCCACGGGGGAGACTATGGCTACACCTTC	CASSPHGGDYGYTF
-	14	TRBV6-5	TRBD1	TRBJ2-5	TGTGCCAGCAGTACGACAGGGAATCAAGAGACCCAGTACTTC	CASSTTGNQETQYF
-	12	TRBV30	-	TRBJ1-2	TGTGCCTGGAGTTGGGCAGGGCATGGCTACACCTTC	CAWSWAGHGYTF
-	13	TRBV6-5	TRBD1	TRBJ2-7	TGTGCCAGCAGTCAGGACAGGAACTACGAGCAGTACTTC	CASSQDRNYEQYF
-	13	TRBV19	-	TRBJ2-2	TGTGCCAGTAGCACGTCAGGGCCCGGGGAGCTGTTTTTT	CASSTSGPGELFF
-	16	TRBV10-3	TRBD2	TRBJ2-2	TGTGCCATCAGTGACGGCGGGGGGGCTGTGACCGGGGAGCTGTTTTTT	CAISDGGGAVTGELFF
-	16	TRBV10-1	TRBD1	TRBJ2-5	TGCGCCAGCAGTGAGTTCGGACAGGGTTGGCAAGAGACCCAGTACTTC	CASSEFGQGWQETQYF
-	15	TRBV5-6	TRBD1	TRBJ2-3	TGTGCCAGCAGCCTCCGGACAGGTAGCACAGATACGCAGTATTTT	CASSLRTGSTDTQYF
-	17	TRBV21-1	-	TRBJ2-3	TGTGCCAGCAGCAAAGATCGGCGGGGGGGCCAAGCAGATACGCAGTATTTT	CASSKDRRGGQADTQYF
once	11	TRBV7-9	-	TRBJ1-2	TGTGCCAGCACTTCAGGTCGGGGCTACACCTTC	CASTSGRGYTF
-	17	TRBV27	TRBD2	TRBJ2-3	TGTGCCAGCAGTCTCAGACTAGCGGGGTGGGGCACAGATACGCAGTATTTT	CASSLRLAGWGTDTQYF
-	15	TRBV4-3	TRBD1	TRBJ2-7	TGCGCCAGCAGCCAGGGGGACAGGGCTCAATACGAGCAGTACTTC	CASSQGDRAQYEQYF
few	15	TRBV4-2	-	TRBJ2-7	TGTGCCAGCAGCCAAGATGTCGACAGCTCCTACGAGCAGTACTTC	CASSQDVDSSYEQYF
-	13	TRBV27	-	TRBJ2-1	TGTGCCAGTGCAGCGAGCTCCTACAATGAGCAGTTCTTC	CASAASSYNEQFF
-	13	TRBV14	TRBD1	TRBJ1-1	TGTGCCAGCAGCCGGACCCGGGACAGTCAAGCTTTCTTT	CASSRTRDSQAFF
-	15	TRBV10-2	-	TRBJ2-3	TGCGCCAGCAGACGACAGGACGCTAGCACAGATACGCAGTATTTT	CASRRQDASTDTQYF
-	14	TRBV6-6	TRBD1	TRBJ2-7	TGTGCCAGCAGAGGACAGGGATCAACCTACGAGCAGTACTTC	CASRGQGSTYEQYF
once	14	TRBV19	TRBD1	TRBJ2-7	TGTGCCACGTATTCCGGGACAGGGGCCTACGAGCAGTACTTC	CATYSGTGAYEQYF
few	18	TRBV7-9	-	TRBJ1-2	TGTGCCAGCAGCTTAAGGGTCTCGGAGGCAGGGGACAACTATGGCTACACCTTC	CASSLRVSEAGDNYGYTF
-	15	TRBV5-5	-	TRBJ2-5	TGTGCCAGCAGCTCCCGACACAATGGCCAAGAGACCCAGTACTTC	CASSSRHNGQETQYF